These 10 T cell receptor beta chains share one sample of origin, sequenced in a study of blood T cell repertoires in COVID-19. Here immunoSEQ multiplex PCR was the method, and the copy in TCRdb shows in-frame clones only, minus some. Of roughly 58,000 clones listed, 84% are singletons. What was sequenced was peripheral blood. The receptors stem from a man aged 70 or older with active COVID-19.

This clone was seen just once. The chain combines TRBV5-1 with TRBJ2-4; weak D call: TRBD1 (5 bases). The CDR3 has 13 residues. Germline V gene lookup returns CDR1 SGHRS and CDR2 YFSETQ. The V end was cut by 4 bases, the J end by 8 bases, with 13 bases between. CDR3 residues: CASSATGEYIQYF. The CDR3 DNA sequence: TGCGCCAGCAGCGCCACAGGAGAATACATTCAGTACTTC.

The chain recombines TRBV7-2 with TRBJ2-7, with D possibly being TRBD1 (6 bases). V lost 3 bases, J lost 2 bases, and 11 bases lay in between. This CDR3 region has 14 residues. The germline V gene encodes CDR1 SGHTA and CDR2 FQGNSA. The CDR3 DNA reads TGTGCCAGCAGCTTCAGGACAGCCCCCTACGAGCAGTACTTC. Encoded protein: CASSFRTAPYEQYF.

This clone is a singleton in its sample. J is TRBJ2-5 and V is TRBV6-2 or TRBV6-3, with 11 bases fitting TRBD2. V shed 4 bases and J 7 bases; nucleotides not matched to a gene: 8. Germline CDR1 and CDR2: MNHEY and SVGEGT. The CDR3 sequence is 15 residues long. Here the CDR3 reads CASSWDSGRALTQYF. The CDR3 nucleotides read TGTGCCAGCAGTTGGGATAGCGGGAGGGCCTTGACCCAGTACTTC.

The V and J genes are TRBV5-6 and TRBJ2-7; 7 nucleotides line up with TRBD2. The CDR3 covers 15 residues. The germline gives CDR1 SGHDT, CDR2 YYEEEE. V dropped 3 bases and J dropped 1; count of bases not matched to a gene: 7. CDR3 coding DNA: TGTGCCAGCAGCTGGCGGGGGTTTCAATCCTACGAGCAGTACTTC. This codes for CASSWRGFQSYEQYF.

The CDR3 DNA reads as TGCGCCAGCACCGCCGGACAGGCAATACCCGAAAAACTGTTTTTT. Translation: CASTAGQAIPEKLFF. V usage is TRBV5-1 and J usage is TRBJ1-4; 7 nucleotides line up with TRBD1. This CDR3 region has 15 residues. CDR1 and CDR2 from the germline V gene are SGHRS and YFSETQ. With V trimmed by 6 bases and J by 8 bases, 13 bases remained unmatched.

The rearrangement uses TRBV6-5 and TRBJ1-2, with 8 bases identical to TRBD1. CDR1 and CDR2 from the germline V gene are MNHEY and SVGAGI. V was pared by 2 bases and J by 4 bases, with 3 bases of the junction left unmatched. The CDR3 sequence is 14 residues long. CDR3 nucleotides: TGTGCCAGCAGTTACGACAGGGGACCCTATGGCTACACCTTC. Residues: CASSYDRGPYGYTF.

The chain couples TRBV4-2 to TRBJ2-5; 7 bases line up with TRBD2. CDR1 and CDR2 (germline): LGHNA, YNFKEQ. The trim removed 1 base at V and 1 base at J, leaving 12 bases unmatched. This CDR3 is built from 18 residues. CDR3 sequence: CASSQVGGGSGIQETQYF. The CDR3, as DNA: TGTGCCAGCAGCCAAGTTGGGGGGGGTAGCGGAATCCAAGAGACCCAGTACTTC.

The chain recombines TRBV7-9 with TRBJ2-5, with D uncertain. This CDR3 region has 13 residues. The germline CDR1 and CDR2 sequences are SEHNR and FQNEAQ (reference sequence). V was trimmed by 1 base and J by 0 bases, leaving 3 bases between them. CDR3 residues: CASSLDNQETQYF. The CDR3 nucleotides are TGTGCCAGCAGCTTAGACAACCAAGAGACCCAGTACTTC.

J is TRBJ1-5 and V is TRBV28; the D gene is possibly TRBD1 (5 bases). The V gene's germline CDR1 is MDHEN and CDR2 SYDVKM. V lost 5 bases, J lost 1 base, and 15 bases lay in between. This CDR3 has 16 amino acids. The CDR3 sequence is CASSPGAGGSNQPQHF. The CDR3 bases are TGTGCCAGCAGTCCAGGAGCGGGGGGAAGCAATCAGCCCCAGCATTTT. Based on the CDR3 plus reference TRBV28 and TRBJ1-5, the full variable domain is DVKVTQSSRYLVKRTGEKVFLECVQDMDHENMFWYRQDPGLGLRLIYFSYDVKMKEKGDIPEGYSVSREKKERFSLILESASTNQTSMYLCASSPGAGGSNQPQHFGDGTRLSIL.

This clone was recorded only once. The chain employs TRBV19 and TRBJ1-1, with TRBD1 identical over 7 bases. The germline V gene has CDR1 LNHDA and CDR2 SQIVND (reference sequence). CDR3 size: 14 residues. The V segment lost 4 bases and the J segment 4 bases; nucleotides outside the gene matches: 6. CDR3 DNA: TGTGCCAGTAGTACACAGGGGAGTATCACTGAAGCTTTCTTT. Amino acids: CASSTQGSITEAFF.